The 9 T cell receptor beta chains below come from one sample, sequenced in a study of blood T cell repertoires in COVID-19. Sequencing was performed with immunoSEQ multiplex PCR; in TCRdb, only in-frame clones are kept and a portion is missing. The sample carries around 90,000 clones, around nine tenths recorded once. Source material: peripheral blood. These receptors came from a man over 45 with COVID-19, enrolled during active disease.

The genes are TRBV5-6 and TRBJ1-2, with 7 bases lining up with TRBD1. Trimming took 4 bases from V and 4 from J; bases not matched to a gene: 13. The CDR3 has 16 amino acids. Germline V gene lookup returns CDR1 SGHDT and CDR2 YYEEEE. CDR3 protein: CASSPMPAGGIYGYTF. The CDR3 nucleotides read TGTGCCAGCAGCCCTATGCCGGCAGGGGGTATCTATGGCTACACCTTC.

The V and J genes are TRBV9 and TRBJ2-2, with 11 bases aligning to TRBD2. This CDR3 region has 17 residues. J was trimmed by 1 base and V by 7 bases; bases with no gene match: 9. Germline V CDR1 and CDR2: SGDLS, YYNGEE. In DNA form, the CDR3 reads TGTGCCAGCGGACGACTAGCGGGGTATAGGAACACCGGGGAGCTGTTTTTT. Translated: CASGRLAGYRNTGELFF.

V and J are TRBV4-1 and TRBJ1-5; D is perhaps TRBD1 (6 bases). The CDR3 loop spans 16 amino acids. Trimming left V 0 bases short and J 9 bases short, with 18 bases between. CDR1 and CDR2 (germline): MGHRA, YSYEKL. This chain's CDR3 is CASSQDSTGGPRPQHF. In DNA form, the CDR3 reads TGCGCCAGCAGCCAAGATTCGACGGGGGGGCCTCGGCCCCAGCATTTT.

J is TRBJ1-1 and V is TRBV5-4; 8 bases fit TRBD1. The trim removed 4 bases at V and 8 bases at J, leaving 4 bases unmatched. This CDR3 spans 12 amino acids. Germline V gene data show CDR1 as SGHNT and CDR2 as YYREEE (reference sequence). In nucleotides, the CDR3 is TGTGCCAGCAGCGCCGACAGGGGAGAAGCTTTCTTT. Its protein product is CASSADRGEAFF.

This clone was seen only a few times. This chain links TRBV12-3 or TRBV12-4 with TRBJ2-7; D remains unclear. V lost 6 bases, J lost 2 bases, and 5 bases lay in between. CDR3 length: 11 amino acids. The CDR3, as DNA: TGTGCCAGCAGCCGTACCTACGAGCAGTACTTC. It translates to CASSRTYEQYF.

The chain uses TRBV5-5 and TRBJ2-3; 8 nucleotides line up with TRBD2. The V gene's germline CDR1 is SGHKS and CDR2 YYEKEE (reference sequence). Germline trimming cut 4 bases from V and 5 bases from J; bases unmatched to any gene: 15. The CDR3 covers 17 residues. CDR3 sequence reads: CASSRPPSGGLGDTQYF. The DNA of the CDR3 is TGTGCCAGCAGCCGACCTCCATCGGGGGGGCTGGGAGATACGCAGTATTTT.

CDR3 bases: TGTGCCAGCAGCTTAGTCCGCCAGGCCCCCGGGGAGCTGTTTTTT. It codes for CASSLVRQAPGELFF. This rearrangement joins TRBV7-8 to TRBJ2-2; D gene uncertain. Germline V gene lookup returns CDR1 SGHVS and CDR2 FQNEAQ. The CDR3 runs 15 residues. Trimming pared 1 base from V and 6 bases from J, leaving 12 bases between.

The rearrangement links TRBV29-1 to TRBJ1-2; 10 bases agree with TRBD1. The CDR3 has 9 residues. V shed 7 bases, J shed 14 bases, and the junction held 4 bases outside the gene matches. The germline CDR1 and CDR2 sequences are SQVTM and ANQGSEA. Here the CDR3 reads CSAGTGETF. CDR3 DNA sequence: TGCAGCGCCGGGACAGGGGAAACCTTC. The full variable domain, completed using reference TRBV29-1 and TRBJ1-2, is SAVISQKPSRDICQRGTSLTIQCQVDSQVTMMFWYRQQPGQSLTLIATANQGSEATYESGFVIDKFPISRPNLTFSTLTVSNMSPEDSSIYLCSAGTGETFGSGTRLTVV.

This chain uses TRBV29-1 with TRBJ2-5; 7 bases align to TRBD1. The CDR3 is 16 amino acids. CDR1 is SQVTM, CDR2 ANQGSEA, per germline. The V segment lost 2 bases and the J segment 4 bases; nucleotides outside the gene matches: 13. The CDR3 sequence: CSVEKGSTGSGETQYF. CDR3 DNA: TGCAGCGTTGAAAAGGGATCGACAGGGTCAGGAGAGACCCAGTACTTC.